Detailed here is one T cell receptor beta chain. Its specificity is unknown. This record belongs to a study of CD8+ T cells in alopecia areata. The study, taken as a whole, reports: Having just one nonresponder leaves the connection between baseline CD8+ expansion and response unresolved. In patients, TCRs were shared less clearly than in mice, and HLA may possibly be involved. While patients received tofacitinib, many expanded lesional clones remained present in scalp and blood.

Reverse transcribed after extraction, RNA yielded cDNA as the sequencing template. TCRdb's table, derived via immunoSEQ multiplex PCR, lists solely in-frame clones and lacks some. The sample has 90,000 to 130,000 clones, about 60% seen once; the top ten hold more than 10%. Treatment described: oral pan-JAK inhibitor, 5-10 mg twice daily. This receptor was taken from a human donor with alopecia areata. The sequences come from CD8+ T cells sorted from blood, collected at week 24, from a patient treated with tofacitinib.

The CDR3 bases are TGTGCCAGCAGCGACCGGGACGGAACCTACGAGCAGTACTTC. Encoded protein: CASSDRDGTYEQYF. The J gene is TRBJ2-7, the V gene TRBV4-2; tentatively, D is TRBD1 or TRBD2 (5 bases each). Germline values: CDR1 LGHNA, CDR2 YNFKEQ. This CDR3 has 14 amino acids. The germline V and J ends were trimmed by 5 bases and 2 bases, with 13 bases remaining between them.